This T cell receptor (beta chain) appears in the sequencing data of a study of cytomegalovirus exposure and HLA in healthy donors. The CDR3 consists of 12 residues. In germline, CDR1 is SGHVS, CDR2 FNYEAQ. Trimming cost V 4 bases and J 12 bases; bases outside gene matches: 5. PCR was performed using 60 Vbeta and 13 Jbeta primers. Method: immunoSEQ multiplex PCR; TCRdb's copy keeps in-frame clones and lacks some. The sample records 110,000 to 150,000 clones, 80% to 85% being singletons. The chain couples TRBV7-6 to TRBJ2-1; 8 bases agree with TRBD2. This receptor was obtained from a female donor in good health and CMV-seronegative. Sample: PBMCs. CDR3 loop: CASSYTSGRQFF. The CDR3 DNA sequence: TGTGCCAGCAGCTATACTAGCGGTAGGCAGTTCTTC. The variable domain in full, completed from reference TRBV7-6 and TRBJ2-1, reads GAGVSQSPRYKVTKRGQDVALRCDPISGHVSLYWYRQALGQGPEFLTYFNYEAQQDKSGLPNDRFSAERPEGSISTLTIQRTEQRDSAMYRCASSYTSGRQFFGPGTRLTVL.